Here is one T cell receptor (beta chain) with its context. Its specificity is unknown. These data come from a study of blood T cells in healthy people across ages. CDR3 length equals 15 residues. In germline, CDR1 is LGHNA, CDR2 YSLEER. Trimming removed 4 bases from V and 2 bases from J, with 13 bases in between. Sample-barcoded 5' priming and a J-beta primer mix drove a second PCR of about 6 to 11 cycles. Each CDR3 protein gets one entry after TCRdb re-called the 5' RACE reads with MiXCR. The repertoire holds some 880,000 distinct CDR3 sequences, with approximately 35% as singletons. Healthy Caucasian individuals from Russia aged 6 to 90 were enrolled as donors. In each sample, at least 6.5 million PBMCs were isolated. General observations from the study: Naive CD4+ cells and diversity were both higher in long-lived donors than in aged donors.

V and J are TRBV4-3 and TRBJ2-3; no clear D gene. This clonotype was obtained from a man younger than 30 in good health. Sequencing was done on a sample of blood. The CDR3 loop reads CASSPDGFDTDTQYF. In DNA, the CDR3 is TGCGCCAGCAGCCCGGACGGTTTTGACACAGATACGCAGTATTTT.